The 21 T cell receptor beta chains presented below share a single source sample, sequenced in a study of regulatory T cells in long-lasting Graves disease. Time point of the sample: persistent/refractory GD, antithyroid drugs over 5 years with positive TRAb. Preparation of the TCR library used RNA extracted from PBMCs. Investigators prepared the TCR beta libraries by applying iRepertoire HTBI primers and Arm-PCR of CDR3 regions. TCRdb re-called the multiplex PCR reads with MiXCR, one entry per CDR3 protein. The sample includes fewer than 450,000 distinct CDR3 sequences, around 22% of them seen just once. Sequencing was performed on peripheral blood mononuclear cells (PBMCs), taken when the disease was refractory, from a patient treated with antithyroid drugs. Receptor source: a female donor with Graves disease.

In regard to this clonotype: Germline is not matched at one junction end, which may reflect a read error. The CDR3 region has the DNA TGTGCCGGTAGTTCGGGAGCGGGCCGGGGGAGTGAAAAACTGTTTTTT. Protein: CAGSSGAGRGSEKLFF. The gene calls are TRBV19 and TRBJ1-4; D is perhaps TRBD1 (5 bases). The CDR3 totals 16 residues. Germline assignment: CDR1 LNHDA and CDR2 SQIVND (reference sequence).

CDR3 amino acids: CASGDGMGTDTQYF. The CDR3 region has the DNA TGTGCCAGCGGGGATGGTATGGGCACAGATACGCAGTATTTT. This sequence joins TRBV28 and TRBJ2-3; no clear D gene. The germline gives CDR1 MDHEN, CDR2 SYDVKM. This CDR3 is 14 amino acids long. V lost 8 bases and J 1 base, leaving 13 bases between the germline ends.

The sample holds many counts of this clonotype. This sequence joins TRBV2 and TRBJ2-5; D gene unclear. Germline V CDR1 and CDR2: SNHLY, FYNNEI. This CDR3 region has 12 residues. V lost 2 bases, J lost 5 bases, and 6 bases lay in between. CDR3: CASSESEETQYF. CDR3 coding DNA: TGTGCCAGCAGTGAATCAGAGGAGACCCAGTACTTC.

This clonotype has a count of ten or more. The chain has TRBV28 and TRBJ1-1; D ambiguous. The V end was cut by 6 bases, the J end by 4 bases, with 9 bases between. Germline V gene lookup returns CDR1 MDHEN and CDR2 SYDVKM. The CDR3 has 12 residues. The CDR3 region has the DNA TGTGCCAGCAGCTTTTCCGCCACTGAAGCTTTCTTT. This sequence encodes CASSFSATEAFF. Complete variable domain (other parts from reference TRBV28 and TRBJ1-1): DVKVTQSSRYLVKRTGEKVFLECVQDMDHENMFWYRQDPGLGLRLIYFSYDVKMKEKGDIPEGYSVSREKKERFSLILESASTNQTSMYLCASSFSATEAFFGQGTRLTVV.

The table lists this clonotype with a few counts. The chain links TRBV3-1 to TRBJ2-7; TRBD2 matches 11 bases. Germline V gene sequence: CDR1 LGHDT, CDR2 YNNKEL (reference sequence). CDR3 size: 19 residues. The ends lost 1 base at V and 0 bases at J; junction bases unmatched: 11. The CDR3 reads CASSQVALAGVTSSYEQYF. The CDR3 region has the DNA TGTGCCAGCAGCCAAGTAGCACTAGCGGGAGTCACTTCCTCCTACGAGCAGTACTTC.

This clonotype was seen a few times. The CDR3 spells CASSVTSGPSYEQYF. As DNA, the CDR3 is TGTGCCAGCAGCGTTACTAGCGGTCCCTCCTACGAGCAGTACTTC. The chain recombines TRBV7-2 with TRBJ2-7; 8 bases align to TRBD2. This CDR3 contains 15 residues. Per germline, CDR1 SGHTA and CDR2 FQGNSA. Trimming cost V 5 bases and J 0 bases; bases outside gene matches: 6.

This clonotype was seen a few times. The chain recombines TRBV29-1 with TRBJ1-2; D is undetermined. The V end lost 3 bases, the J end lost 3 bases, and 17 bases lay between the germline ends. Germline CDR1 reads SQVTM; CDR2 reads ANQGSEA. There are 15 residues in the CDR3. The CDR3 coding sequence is TGCAGCGTTGAGAGGATTGACAATGGGGACTATGGCTACACCTTC. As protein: CSVERIDNGDYGYTF.

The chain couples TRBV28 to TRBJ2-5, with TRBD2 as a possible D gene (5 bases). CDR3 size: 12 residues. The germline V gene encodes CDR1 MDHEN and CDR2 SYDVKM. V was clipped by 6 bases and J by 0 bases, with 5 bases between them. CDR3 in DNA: TGTGCCAGCAGACTAGACCAAGAGACCCAGTACTTC. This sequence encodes CASRLDQETQYF. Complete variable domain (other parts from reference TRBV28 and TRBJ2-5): DVKVTQSSRYLVKRTGEKVFLECVQDMDHENMFWYRQDPGLGLRLIYFSYDVKMKEKGDIPEGYSVSREKKERFSLILESASTNQTSMYLCASRLDQETQYFGPGTRLLVL.

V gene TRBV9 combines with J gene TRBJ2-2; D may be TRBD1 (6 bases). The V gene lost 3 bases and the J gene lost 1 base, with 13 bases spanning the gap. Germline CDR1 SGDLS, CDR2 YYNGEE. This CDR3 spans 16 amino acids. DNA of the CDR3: TGTGCCAGCAGCGACGTATGGACAGAGAACACCGGGGAGCTGTTTTTT. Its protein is CASSDVWTENTGELFF.

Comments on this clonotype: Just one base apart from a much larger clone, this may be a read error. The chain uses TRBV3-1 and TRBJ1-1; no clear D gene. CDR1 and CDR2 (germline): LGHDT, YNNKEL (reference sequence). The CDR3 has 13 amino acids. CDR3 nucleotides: TGTGCCAGCAGCCAGGGTACGAACACTGGAGCTTTCTTT. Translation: CASSQGTNTGAFF.

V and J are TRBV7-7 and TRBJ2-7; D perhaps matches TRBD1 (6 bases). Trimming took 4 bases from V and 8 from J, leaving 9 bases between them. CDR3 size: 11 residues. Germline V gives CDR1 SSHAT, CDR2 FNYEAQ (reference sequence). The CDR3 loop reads CASSYGTKQYF. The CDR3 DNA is TGTGCCAGCAGCTACGGGACAAAGCAGTACTTC.

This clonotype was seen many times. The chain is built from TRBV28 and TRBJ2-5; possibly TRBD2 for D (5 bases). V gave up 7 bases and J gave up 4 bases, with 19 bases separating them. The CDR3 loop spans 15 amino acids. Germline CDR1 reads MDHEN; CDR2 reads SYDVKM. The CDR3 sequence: CASTEIGVVGETQYF. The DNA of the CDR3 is TGTGCCAGCACCGAAATCGGGGTGGTGGGAGAGACCCAGTACTTC.

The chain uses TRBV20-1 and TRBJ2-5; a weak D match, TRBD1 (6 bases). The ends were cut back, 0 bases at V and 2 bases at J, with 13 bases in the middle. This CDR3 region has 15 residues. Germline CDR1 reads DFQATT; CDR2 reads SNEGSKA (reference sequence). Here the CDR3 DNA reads TGCAGTGCTAGAGACCCAATCGGACAGCAAGAGACCCAGTACTTC. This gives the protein CSARDPIGQQETQYF.

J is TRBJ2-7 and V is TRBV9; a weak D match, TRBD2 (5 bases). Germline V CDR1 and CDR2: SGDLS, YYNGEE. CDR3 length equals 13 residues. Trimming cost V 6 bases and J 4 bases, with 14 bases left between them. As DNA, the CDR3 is TGTGCCAGCACCCAGGAGGACGGATACGAGCAGTACTTC. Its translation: CASTQEDGYEQYF.

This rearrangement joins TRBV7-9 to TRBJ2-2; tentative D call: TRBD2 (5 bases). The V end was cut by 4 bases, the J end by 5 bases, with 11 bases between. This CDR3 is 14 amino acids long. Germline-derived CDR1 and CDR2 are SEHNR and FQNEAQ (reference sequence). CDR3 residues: CASSSLSVTGELFF. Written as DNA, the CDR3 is TGTGCCAGCAGCTCCCTTAGCGTAACCGGGGAGCTGTTTTTT.

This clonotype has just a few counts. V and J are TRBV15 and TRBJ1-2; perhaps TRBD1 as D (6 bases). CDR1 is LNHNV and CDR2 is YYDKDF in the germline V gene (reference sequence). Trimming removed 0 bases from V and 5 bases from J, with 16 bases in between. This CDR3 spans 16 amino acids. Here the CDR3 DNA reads TGTGCCACCAGCAGAGATCTCGGGGGCTTTCAGTATGGCTACACCTTC. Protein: CATSRDLGGFQYGYTF.

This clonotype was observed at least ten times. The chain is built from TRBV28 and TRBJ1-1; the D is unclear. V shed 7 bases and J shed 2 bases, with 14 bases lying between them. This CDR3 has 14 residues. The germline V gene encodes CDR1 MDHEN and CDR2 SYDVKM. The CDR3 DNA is TGTGCCAGCACCTTGGTGGGGTCCAACACTGAAGCTTTCTTT. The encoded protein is CASTLVGSNTEAFF. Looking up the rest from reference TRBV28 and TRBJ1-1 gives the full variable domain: DVKVTQSSRYLVKRTGEKVFLECVQDMDHENMFWYRQDPGLGLRLIYFSYDVKMKEKGDIPEGYSVSREKKERFSLILESASTNQTSMYLCASTLVGSNTEAFFGQGTRLTVV.

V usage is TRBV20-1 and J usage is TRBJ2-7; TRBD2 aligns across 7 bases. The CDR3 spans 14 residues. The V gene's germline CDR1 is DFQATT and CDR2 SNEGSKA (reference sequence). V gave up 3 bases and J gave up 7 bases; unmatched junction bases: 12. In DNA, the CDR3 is TGCAGTGCTAGTGGCGACCGGGAGGCTCTTGAGCAGTACTTC. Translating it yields CSASGDREALEQYF.

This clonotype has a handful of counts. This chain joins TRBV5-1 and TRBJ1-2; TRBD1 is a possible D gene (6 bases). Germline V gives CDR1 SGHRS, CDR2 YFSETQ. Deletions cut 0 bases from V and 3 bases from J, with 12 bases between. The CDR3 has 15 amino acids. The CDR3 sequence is CASSLEGVVDYGYTF. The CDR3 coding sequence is TGCGCCAGCAGCTTGGAGGGGGTGGTGGACTATGGCTACACCTTC.

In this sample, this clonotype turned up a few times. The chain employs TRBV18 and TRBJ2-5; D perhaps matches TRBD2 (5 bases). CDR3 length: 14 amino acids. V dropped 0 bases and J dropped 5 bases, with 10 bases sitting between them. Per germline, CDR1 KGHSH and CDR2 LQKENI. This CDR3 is CASSPPPRGETQYF. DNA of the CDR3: TGTGCCAGCTCACCACCACCTAGAGGGGAGACCCAGTACTTC. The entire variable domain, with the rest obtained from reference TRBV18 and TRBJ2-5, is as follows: NAGVMQNPRHLVRRRGQEARLRCSPMKGHSHVYWYRQLPEEGLKFMVYLQKENIIDESGMPKERFSAEFPKEGPSILRIQQVVRGDSAAYFCASSPPPRGETQYFGPGTRLLVL.

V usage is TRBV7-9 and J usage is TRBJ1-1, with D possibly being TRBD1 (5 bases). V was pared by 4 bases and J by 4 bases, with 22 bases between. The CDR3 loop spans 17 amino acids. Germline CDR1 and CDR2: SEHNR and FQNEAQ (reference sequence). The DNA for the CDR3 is TGTGCCAGCAGCTCGGGGGGGGGATTGGTTCTGACCACTGAAGCTTTCTTT. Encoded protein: CASSSGGGLVLTTEAFF. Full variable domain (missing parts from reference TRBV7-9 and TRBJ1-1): DTGVSQNPRHKITKRGQNVTFRCDPISEHNRLYWYRQTLGQGPEFLTYFQNEAQLEKSRLLSDRFSAERPKGSFSTLEIQRTEQGDSAMYLCASSSGGGLVLTTEAFFGQGTRLTVV.